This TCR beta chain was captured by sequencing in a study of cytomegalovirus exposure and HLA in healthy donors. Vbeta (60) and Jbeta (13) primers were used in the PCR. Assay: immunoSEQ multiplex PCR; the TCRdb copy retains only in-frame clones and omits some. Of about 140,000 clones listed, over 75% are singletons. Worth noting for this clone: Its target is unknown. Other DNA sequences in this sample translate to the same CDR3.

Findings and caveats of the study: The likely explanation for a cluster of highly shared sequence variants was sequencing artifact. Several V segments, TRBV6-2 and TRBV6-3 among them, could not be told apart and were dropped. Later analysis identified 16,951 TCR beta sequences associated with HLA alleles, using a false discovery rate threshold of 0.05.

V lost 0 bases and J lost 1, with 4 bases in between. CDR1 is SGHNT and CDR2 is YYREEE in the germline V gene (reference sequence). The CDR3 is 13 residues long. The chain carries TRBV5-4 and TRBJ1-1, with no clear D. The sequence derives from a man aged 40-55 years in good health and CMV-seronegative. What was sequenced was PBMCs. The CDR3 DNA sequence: TGTGCCAGCAGCTTGGCGGGGAACACTGAAGCTTTCTTT. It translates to CASSLAGNTEAFF.